This T cell receptor (beta chain) is from a study of identical twins' blood T cells. A single record per CDR3 protein comes from TCRdb applying MiXCR to the 5' RACE reads. The sample holds 300,000 to 450,000 distinct CDR3 sequences; about 28% are singletons and the top ten take more than 5.5%. This CDR3 comprises 13 residues. V was pared by 6 bases and J by 3 bases, with 6 bases between. This clonotype was seen ten or more times. This receptor was identified in a woman between 18 and 49 years old in good health. The V and J genes are TRBV12-3 or TRBV12-4 and TRBJ1-6; tentatively, D is TRBD1 (5 bases). The material sequenced was PBMCs. The CDR3 nucleotides are TGTGCCAGCAGAGACAGCTATAATTCACCCCTCCACTTT. This gives the protein CASRDSYNSPLHF.